This T cell receptor beta chain is from a study of shared clonotypes between healthy human individuals. Turning to the study itself: Donors had three CD4 naive, three CD4 memory, two CD8 naive and one CD8 memory plate apiece. Overall study results and limits: All-four-donor shared clonotypes had higher generation probabilities than non-shared clonotypes did.

Every immunoSEQ plate was one replicate of a subset's evenly spread DNA. Some clones are missing from TCRdb's copy, which holds only in-frame ones; the method was immunoSEQ multiplex PCR. The sample consists of 850,000 to 1,200,000 clones, under 80% of them appearing once. The CDR3 length is 16 residues. The V gene end was trimmed by 4 bases and the J gene end by 5 bases; junction bases not matched to a gene: 9. This clone was found many times. Antigen unknown. The V gene is TRBV5-3, the J gene TRBJ1-5, with TRBD1 identical over 10 bases. TRBV5-3 is identified as an open reading frame with a role that is uncertain. Material for sequencing was memory CD4+ T cells sorted from blood. As for subset: CD45RA-negative fraction. The source is a man between 18 and 29 years old in good health. In DNA form, the CDR3 reads TGTGCCAGAAGCATTGGGGGACAGGGGCGGGATCAGCCCCAGCATTTT. Translating gives CARSIGGQGRDQPQHF.